This T cell receptor (beta chain) was recorded in a study of beta chain features in type 1 diabetes. Study outcomes and limitations: Shorter templates might be favored by PCR, equally in patients and controls. When cDNA is sequenced, cells with high TCR expression could be over-represented. A moderate, significant TCRB CDR3 shortening appeared in type 1 diabetes across four CD4+ subsets.

Using CD45RO/CCR7/CD25/CD127/CD95/CD27, CD4+ naive, central memory, regulatory and stem cell-like memory cells were sorted. This CDR3 contains 16 residues. The V gene's germline CDR1 is SGHRS and CDR2 YFSETQ. Trimming removed 4 bases from V and 3 bases from J, with 20 bases in between. Of note for this clone: Its antigen is not known.

The isolated RNA, all of it, was reverse transcribed, so expressed TCRB transcripts were what got sequenced. TCRdb's copy holds only in-frame clones and misses some; the assay was immunoSEQ multiplex PCR. Of 350,000 to 400,000 clones listed, roughly 12% are singletons. The chain carries TRBV5-1 and TRBJ2-7; tentatively, D is TRBD2 (5 bases). This TCR was sampled from a woman aged 18-29 years with type 1 diabetes. Sequencing was carried out using naive CD4+ T cells from blood. CDR3 residues: CASSPAGVTGSYEQYF. DNA for the CDR3: TGCGCCAGCAGCCCCGCTGGCGTAACGGGAAGCTACGAGCAGTACTTC.